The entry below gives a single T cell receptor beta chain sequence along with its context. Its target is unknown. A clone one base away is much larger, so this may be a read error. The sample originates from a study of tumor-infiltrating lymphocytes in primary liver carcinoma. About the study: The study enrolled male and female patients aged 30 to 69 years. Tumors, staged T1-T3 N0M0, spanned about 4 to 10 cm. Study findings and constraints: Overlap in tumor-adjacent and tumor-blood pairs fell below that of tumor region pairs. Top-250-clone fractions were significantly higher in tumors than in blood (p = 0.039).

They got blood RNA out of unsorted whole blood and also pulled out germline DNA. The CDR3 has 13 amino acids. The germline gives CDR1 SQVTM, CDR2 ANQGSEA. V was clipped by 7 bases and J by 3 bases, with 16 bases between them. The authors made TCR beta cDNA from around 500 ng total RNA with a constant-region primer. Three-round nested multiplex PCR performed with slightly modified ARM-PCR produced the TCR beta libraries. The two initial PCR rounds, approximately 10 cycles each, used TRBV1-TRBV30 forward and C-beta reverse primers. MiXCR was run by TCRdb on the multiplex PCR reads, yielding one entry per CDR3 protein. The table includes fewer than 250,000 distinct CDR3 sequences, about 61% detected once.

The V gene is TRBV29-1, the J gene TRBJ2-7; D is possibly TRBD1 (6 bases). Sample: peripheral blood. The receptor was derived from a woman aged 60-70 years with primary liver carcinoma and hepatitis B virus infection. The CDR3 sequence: CSAQTGGHYEQYF. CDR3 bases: TGCAGCGCACAGACAGGTGGGCACTACGAGCAGTACTTC.